The 20 T cell receptor beta chains below come from one sample, sequenced in a study of blood T cell repertoires in COVID-19. Data came from immunoSEQ multiplex PCR; TCRdb stores just in-frame clones and leaves some out. There are about 310,000 clones in the sample; about 90% occur only once, and less than 3.5% lies in the top ten. Material: peripheral blood. The receptors were gathered from a woman in her twenties or thirties with COVID-19, enrolled during active disease.

This chain links TRBV5-1 with TRBJ2-1; TRBD2 agrees at 9 bases. The CDR3 runs to 16 residues. Germline CDR1 reads SGHRS; CDR2 reads YFSETQ. V was clipped by 4 bases and J by 2 bases; unmatched bases: 7. CDR3 nucleotide sequence: TGCGCCAGCAGCCCCCCACTAGCGGGCACCTACAATGAGCAGTTCTTC. Protein product: CASSPPLAGTYNEQFF.

The gene calls are TRBV15 and TRBJ2-1, with 10 bases matching TRBD1. CDR1 and CDR2 (germline): LNHNV, YYDKDF (reference sequence). V lost 1 base to trimming and J lost 5 bases; unmatched junction nucleotides: 8. The CDR3 is made up of 17 amino acids. This CDR3 reads CATSRGPGQGNDNEQFF. In DNA form, the CDR3 reads TGTGCCACCAGCAGAGGCCCGGGACAGGGGAATGACAATGAGCAGTTCTTC.

The chain links TRBV19 to TRBJ2-7; 12 bases line up with TRBD2. V dropped 5 bases and J dropped 6; count of bases not matched to a gene: 5. The CDR3 runs 14 residues. Germline loops: CDR1 LNHDA, CDR2 SQIVND (reference sequence). The chain's CDR3 is CASSLAGGPFEQYF. The CDR3 bases are TGTGCCAGTAGTCTAGCGGGAGGGCCGTTCGAGCAGTACTTC.

V gene TRBV28 combines with J gene TRBJ2-7; TRBD1 matches 8 bases. With 5 bases clipped from V and 5 bases from J, the junction kept 11 bases outside the gene matches. The germline gives CDR1 MDHEN, CDR2 SYDVKM. CDR3 length: 15 amino acids. The CDR3 nucleotides read TGTGCCAGCAGTACACCCGGGACAGGTGAGAACGAGCAGTACTTC. It encodes CASSTPGTGENEQYF.

The chain uses TRBV27 and TRBJ2-2; 9 bases are a match to TRBD2. V lost 6 bases and J lost 4; bases outside the gene matches: 9. CDR3 length equals 16 residues. Germline-derived CDR1 and CDR2 are MNHEY and SMNVEV (reference sequence). DNA of the CDR3: TGTGCCAGCAGCCCGCGGGGGGGCGTCGGCACCGGGGAGCTGTTTTTT. Protein sequence: CASSPRGGVGTGELFF.

V usage is TRBV29-1 and J usage is TRBJ1-2; 8 nucleotides line up with TRBD1. Germline-derived CDR1 and CDR2 are SQVTM and ANQGSEA. V gave up 3 bases and J gave up 4 bases; unmatched junction bases: 7. The CDR3 is made up of 14 amino acids. In nucleotides, the CDR3 is TGCAGCGTTGATAAGACAGGGGCGGGCTATGGCTACACCTTC. This gives the protein CSVDKTGAGYGYTF.

The V gene is TRBV3-1 (or the pseudogene TRBV3-2), the J gene TRBJ1-2, with 7 bases aligning to TRBD1. The CDR3 is made up of 15 amino acids. The V gene end was trimmed by 6 bases and the J gene end by 1 base; junction bases not matched to a gene: 8. CDR1 is LGHDT and CDR2 is YNNKEL in the germline V gene (reference sequence). The CDR3 coding sequence is TGTGCCAGCAGTCACCCGGGACAGCTTAACTATGGCTACACCTTC. This gives the protein CASSHPGQLNYGYTF.

This chain joins TRBV5-8 and TRBJ2-7, with a weak D call TRBD2 (5 bases). The V gene's germline CDR1 is SGHTS and CDR2 YDEGEE. V was trimmed by 0 bases and J by 11 bases, leaving 12 bases between them. The length of the CDR3 is 12 residues. In nucleotides, the CDR3 is TGTGCCAGCAGCTTGGTGGGCTCCGGGAAGTACTTC. It translates to CASSLVGSGKYF.

V is TRBV7-2 and J is TRBJ1-1, with a tentative D call TRBD1 (6 bases). Trimming removed 3 bases at V and 6 bases at J, with 14 bases between. This CDR3 spans 14 amino acids. From germline, CDR1 is SGHTA and CDR2 FQGNSA. The CDR3 region is CASSFRQVGAEAFF. Here the CDR3 DNA reads TGTGCCAGCAGCTTTCGACAGGTAGGGGCTGAAGCTTTCTTT. Based on the CDR3 plus reference TRBV7-2 and TRBJ1-1, the full variable domain is GAGVSQSPSNKVTEKGKDVELRCDPISGHTALYWYRQSLGQGLEFLIYFQGNSAPDKSGLPSDRFSAERTGGSVSTLTIQRTQQEDSAVYLCASSFRQVGAEAFFGQGTRLTVV.

The gene calls are TRBV7-9 and TRBJ1-6; D is possibly TRBD1 (6 bases). CDR3 length: 15 amino acids. The ends were cut back, 5 bases at V and 7 bases at J, with 15 bases in the middle. The V gene's germline CDR1 is SEHNR and CDR2 FQNEAQ (reference sequence). CDR3 sequence (DNA): TGTGCCAGCAGCCCAGGGGCCTTATGGAATTCACCCCTCCACTTT. Translating it yields CASSPGALWNSPLHF.

The chain uses TRBV2 and TRBJ2-7, with 7 bases fitting TRBD1. The junction had 8 bases not matched to a gene; V was cut back by 3 bases and J by 6 bases. Germline-derived CDR1 and CDR2 are SNHLY and FYNNEI. The CDR3 is made up of 14 amino acids. CDR3 nucleotides: TGTGCCAGCAGTGACGGGACAGACGAACGCGAGCAGTACTTC. Translated: CASSDGTDEREQYF.

CDR3: CASSQGGASGIGEQFF. Written as DNA, the CDR3 is TGCGCCAGCAGCCAAGGAGGGGCTAGCGGTATTGGTGAGCAGTTCTTC. The chain links TRBV4-1 to TRBJ2-1; 7 nucleotides align to TRBD2. V lost 1 base, J lost 9 bases, and 12 bases stayed unmatched. Germline loops: CDR1 MGHRA, CDR2 YSYEKL. This CDR3 spans 16 amino acids.

This clone was observed a handful of times. The chain uses TRBV5-4 and TRBJ1-3; the D is unclear. The CDR3 totals 16 residues. V lost 5 bases to trimming and J lost 0 bases, with 15 bases between them. Germline V CDR1 and CDR2: SGHNT, YYREEE (reference sequence). CDR3 DNA sequence: TGTGCCAGCAGTTCACAAGTACGGGGCTCTGGAAACACCATATATTTT. Amino acids: CASSSQVRGSGNTIYF.

CDR3 bases: TGTGCCAGCAGCTCCCGGGACAGGGCTAATTACGAGCAGTACTTC. Translated: CASSSRDRANYEQYF. The J gene is TRBJ2-7, the V gene TRBV7-3, with 9 nucleotides matching TRBD1. The CDR3 length is 15 residues. The germline CDR1 and CDR2 sequences are SGHTA and FQGTGA. V lost 4 bases to trimming and J lost 4 bases; unmatched junction nucleotides: 8.

This clone was detected once. In DNA form, the CDR3 reads TGTGCCAGTCGAACTGACAGGGGGGATGGCTACACCTTC. It codes for CASRTDRGDGYTF. The rearrangement uses TRBV19 and TRBJ1-2; 9 bases agree with TRBD1. V trimming: 8 bases; J trimming: 6 bases; junction bases outside the gene matches: 7. Germline values: CDR1 LNHDA, CDR2 SQIVND (reference sequence). CDR3 length: 13 residues.

The chain uses TRBV7-9 and TRBJ1-2; D is unclear. This CDR3 is built from 13 residues. The ends were cut back, 1 base at V and 6 bases at J, with 9 bases in the middle. Germline V gene lookup returns CDR1 SEHNR and CDR2 FQNEAQ (reference sequence). For the CDR3, the DNA is TGTGCCAGCAGCTTAGGCGGCTACGATGGCTACACCTTC. Amino acids: CASSLGGYDGYTF.

This chain uses TRBV7-7 with TRBJ2-5, with 7 positions matching TRBD2. The CDR3 has 17 amino acids. Germline values: CDR1 SSHAT, CDR2 FNYEAQ (reference sequence). J gave up 2 bases and V 1 base, and 10 bases lay outside the gene matches. The CDR3 DNA reads TGTGCCAGCAGCTTAGTCGGGGGGTCGGCTGCTCAAGAGACCCAGTACTTC. This sequence encodes CASSLVGGSAAQETQYF.

The chain couples TRBV5-4 to TRBJ2-3, with 7 nucleotides matching TRBD1. Germline CDR1 and CDR2: SGHNT and YYREEE (reference sequence). CDR3 length equals 14 residues. V lost 3 bases and J lost 2; bases outside the gene matches: 3. CDR3 residues: CASSWTGITDTQYF. The CDR3 DNA is TGTGCCAGCAGCTGGACAGGTATCACAGATACGCAGTATTTT.

The chain couples TRBV5-5 to TRBJ1-5, with 7 nucleotides matching TRBD1. The germline V gene has CDR1 SGHKS and CDR2 YYEKEE (reference sequence). The V gene end was trimmed by 4 bases and the J gene end by 7 bases; junction bases not matched to a gene: 8. The CDR3 extends over 14 amino acids. The CDR3 nucleotides read TGTGCCAGCAGCATGACAGGGTCAGGGCAGCCCCAGCATTTT. Amino acids: CASSMTGSGQPQHF.

This clone has more than one count but fewer than ten. This chain joins TRBV3-1 (or the pseudogene TRBV3-2) and TRBJ1-5; 8 positions match TRBD1. V dropped 5 bases and J dropped 11; count of bases not matched to a gene: 8. CDR1 and CDR2 (germline): LGHDT, YNNKEL (reference sequence). CDR3 length: 13 amino acids. In DNA, the CDR3 is TGTGCCAGCAGCGAAACAGGGGGAAGGGCCCAGCATTTT. Translation: CASSETGGRAQHF.